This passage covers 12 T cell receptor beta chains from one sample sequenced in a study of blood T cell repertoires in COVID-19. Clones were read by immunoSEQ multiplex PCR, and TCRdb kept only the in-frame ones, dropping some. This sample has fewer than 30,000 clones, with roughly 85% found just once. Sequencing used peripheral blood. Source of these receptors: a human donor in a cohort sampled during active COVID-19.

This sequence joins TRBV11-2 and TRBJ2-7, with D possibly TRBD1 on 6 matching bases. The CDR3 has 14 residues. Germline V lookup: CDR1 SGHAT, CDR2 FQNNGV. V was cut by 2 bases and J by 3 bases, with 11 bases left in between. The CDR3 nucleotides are TGTGCCAGCAGCTTACCAGGGGTGGACTACGAGCAGTACTTC. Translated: CASSLPGVDYEQYF.

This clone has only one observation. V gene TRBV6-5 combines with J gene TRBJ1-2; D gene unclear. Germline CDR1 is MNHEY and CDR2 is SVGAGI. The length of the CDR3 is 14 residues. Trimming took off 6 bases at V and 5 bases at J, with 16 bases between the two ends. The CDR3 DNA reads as TGTGCCAGCAGCAGAAGCGCCTCGGCTTATGGCTACACCTTC. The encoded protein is CASSRSASAYGYTF.

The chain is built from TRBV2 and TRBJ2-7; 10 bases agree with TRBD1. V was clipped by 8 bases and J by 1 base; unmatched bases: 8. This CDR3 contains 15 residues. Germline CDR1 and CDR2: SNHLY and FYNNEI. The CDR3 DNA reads TGTGCCAGCGGTTGGGACAGGGGAGGTTCCTACGAGCAGTACTTC. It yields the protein CASGWDRGGSYEQYF.

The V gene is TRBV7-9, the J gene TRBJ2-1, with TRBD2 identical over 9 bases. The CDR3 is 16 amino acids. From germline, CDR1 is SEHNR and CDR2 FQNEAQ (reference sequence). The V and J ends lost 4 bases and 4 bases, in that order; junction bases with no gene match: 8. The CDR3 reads CASSSGLGLAYNEQFF. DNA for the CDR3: TGTGCCAGCAGCTCAGGGTTAGGACTAGCGTACAATGAGCAGTTCTTC.

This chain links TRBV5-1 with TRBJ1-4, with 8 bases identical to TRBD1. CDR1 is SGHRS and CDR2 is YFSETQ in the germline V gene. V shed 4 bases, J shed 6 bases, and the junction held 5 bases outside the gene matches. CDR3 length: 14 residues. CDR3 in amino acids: CASSHDRGDEKLFF. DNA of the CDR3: TGCGCCAGCAGCCATGACAGGGGTGATGAAAAACTGTTTTTT.

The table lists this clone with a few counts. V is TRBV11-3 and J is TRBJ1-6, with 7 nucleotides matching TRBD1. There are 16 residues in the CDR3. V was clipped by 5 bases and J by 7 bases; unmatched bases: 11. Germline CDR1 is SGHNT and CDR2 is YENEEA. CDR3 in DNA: TGTGCCAGCAGCAGAGCCGGACAGGTGTCCAATTCACCCCTCCACTTT. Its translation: CASSRAGQVSNSPLHF.

The CDR3 bases are TGTGCCAGCAGCCACCCGGCGGCCACAGGGCTCGAGCAGTACTTC. Translating gives CASSHPAATGLEQYF. V gene TRBV11-1 combines with J gene TRBJ2-7, with D perhaps TRBD1 (6 bases). CDR3 size: 15 residues. Trimming shortened V by 5 bases and J by 6 bases, and 20 bases separated the two germline ends. Germline values: CDR1 SGHAT, CDR2 FQDESV (reference sequence).

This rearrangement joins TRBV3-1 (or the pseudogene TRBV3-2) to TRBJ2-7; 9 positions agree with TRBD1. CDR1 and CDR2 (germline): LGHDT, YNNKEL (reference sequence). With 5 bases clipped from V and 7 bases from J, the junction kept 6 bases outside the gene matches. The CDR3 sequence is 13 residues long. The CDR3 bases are TGTGCCAGCAGCGGAGAGACAGGGGGGGAGCAGTACTTC. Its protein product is CASSGETGGEQYF.

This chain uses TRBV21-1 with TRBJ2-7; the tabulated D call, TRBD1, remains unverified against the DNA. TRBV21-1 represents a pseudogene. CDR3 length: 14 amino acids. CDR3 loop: CASSRRDSAYEQYF. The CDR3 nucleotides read TGTGCCAGCAGCAGACGGGACAGTGCCTACGAGCAGTACTTC.

The CDR3 coding sequence is TGTGCCAGCAGGATCGGGCTAGCGGGAGGACTCGAGCAGTTCTTC. Translating gives CASRIGLAGGLEQFF. The chain is built from TRBV6-5 and TRBJ2-1, with TRBD2 identical over 11 bases. J was trimmed by 10 bases and V by 6 bases; bases with no gene match: 11. This CDR3 spans 15 amino acids. Germline assignment: CDR1 MNHEY and CDR2 SVGAGI.

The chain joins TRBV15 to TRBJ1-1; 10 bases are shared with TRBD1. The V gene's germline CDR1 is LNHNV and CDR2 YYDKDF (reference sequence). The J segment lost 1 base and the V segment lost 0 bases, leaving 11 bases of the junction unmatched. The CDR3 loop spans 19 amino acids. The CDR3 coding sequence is TGTGCCACCAGCAGAGATAGCCGGGGACAGGGGAAAAAGAACACTGAAGCTTTCTTT. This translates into CATSRDSRGQGKKNTEAFF.

The CDR3 nucleotides read TGCAGCGCCACCGACAGACCCTACGAGCAGTACTTC. It specifies CSATDRPYEQYF. This rearrangement joins TRBV29-1 to TRBJ2-7; perhaps TRBD1 as D (5 bases). Germline assignment: CDR1 SQVTM and CDR2 ANQGSEA. CDR3 length equals 12 residues. Trimming left V 7 bases short and J 2 bases short, with 12 bases between.